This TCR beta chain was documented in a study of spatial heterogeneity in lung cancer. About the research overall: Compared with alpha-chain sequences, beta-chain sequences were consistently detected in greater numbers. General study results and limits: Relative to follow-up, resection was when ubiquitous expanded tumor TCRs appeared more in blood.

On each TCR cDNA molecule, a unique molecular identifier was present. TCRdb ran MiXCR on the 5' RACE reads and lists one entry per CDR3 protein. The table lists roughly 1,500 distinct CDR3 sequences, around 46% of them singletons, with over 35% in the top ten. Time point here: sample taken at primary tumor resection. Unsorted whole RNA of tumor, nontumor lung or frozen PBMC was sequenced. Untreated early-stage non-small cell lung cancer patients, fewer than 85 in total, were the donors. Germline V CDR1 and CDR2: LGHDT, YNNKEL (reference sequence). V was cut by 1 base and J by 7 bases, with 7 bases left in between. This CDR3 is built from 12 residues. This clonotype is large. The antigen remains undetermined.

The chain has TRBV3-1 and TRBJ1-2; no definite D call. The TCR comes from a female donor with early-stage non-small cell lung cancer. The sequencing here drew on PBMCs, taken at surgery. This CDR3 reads CASSQAGSGYTF. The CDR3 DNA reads TGTGCCAGCAGCCAAGCAGGATCTGGCTACACCTTC.